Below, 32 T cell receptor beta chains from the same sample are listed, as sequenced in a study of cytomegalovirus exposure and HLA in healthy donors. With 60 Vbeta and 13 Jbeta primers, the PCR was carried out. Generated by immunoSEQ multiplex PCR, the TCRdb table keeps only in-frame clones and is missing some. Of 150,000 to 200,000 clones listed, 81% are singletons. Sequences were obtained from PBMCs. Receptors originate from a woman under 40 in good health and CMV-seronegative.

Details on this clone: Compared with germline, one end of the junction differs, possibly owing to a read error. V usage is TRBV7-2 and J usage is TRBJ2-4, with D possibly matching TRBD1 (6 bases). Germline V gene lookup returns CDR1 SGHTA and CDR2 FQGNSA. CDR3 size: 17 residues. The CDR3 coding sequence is TGTGCCAGCAGCCTACAGGACAGCCCCTTAGACAAAAACAGTCAGTACTTC. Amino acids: CASSLQDSPLDKNSQYF.

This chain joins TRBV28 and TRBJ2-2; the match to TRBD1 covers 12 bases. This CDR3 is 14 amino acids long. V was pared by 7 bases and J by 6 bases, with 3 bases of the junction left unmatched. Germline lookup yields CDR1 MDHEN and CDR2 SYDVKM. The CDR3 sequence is CASKGQGASGELFF. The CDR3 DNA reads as TGTGCCAGCAAGGGACAGGGGGCTTCCGGGGAGCTGTTTTTT.

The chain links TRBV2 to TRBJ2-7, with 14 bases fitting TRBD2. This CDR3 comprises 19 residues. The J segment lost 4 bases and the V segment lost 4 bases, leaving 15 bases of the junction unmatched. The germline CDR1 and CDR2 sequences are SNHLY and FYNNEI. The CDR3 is CASSASIPGLAGVGYEQYF. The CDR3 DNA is TGTGCCAGCAGTGCCAGCATCCCGGGACTAGCGGGAGTCGGTTACGAGCAGTACTTC.

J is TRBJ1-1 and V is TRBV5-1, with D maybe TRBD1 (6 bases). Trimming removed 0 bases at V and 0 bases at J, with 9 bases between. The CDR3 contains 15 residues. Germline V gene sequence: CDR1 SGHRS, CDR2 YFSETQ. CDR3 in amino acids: CASSLGTEMNTEAFF. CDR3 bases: TGCGCCAGCAGCTTGGGGACAGAAATGAACACTGAAGCTTTCTTT.

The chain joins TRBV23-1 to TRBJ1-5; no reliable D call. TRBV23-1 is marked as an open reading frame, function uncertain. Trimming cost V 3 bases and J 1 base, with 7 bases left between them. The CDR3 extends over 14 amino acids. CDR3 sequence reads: CASSQSVSNQPQHF. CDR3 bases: TGCGCCAGCAGTCAGTCCGTAAGCAATCAGCCCCAGCATTTT.

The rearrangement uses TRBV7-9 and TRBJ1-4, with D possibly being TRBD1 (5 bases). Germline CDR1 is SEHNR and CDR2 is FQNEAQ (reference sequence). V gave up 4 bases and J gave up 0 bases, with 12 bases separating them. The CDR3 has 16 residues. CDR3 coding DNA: TGTGCCAGCAGCTCGGGAGTGGGGGCAACTAATGAAAAACTGTTTTTT. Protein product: CASSSGVGATNEKLFF.

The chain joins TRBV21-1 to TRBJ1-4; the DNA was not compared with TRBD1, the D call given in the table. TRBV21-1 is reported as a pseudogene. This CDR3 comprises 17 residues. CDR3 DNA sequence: TGTGCCAGCAGCAAAGCTCACAGGGGAGGCAGGACGGAAAAACTGTTTTTT. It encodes CASSKAHRGGRTEKLFF.

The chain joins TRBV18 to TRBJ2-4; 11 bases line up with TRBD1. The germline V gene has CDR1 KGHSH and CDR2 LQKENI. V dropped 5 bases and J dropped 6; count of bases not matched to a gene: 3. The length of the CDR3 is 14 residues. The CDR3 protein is CASSIGTGGNIQYF. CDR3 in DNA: TGTGCCAGCTCAATAGGGACAGGGGGAAACATTCAGTACTTC.

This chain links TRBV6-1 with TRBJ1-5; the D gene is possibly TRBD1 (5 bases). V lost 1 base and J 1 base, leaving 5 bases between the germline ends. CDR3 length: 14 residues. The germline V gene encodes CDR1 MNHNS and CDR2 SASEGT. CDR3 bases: TGTGCCAGCAGTGAAGGACAGAGCAATCAGCCCCAGCATTTT. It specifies CASSEGQSNQPQHF.

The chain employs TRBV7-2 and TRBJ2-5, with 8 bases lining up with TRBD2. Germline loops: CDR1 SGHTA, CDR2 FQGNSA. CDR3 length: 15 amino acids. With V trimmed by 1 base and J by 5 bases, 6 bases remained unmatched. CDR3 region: CASSLDVSGGETQYF. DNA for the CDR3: TGTGCCAGCAGCTTAGACGTGTCGGGAGGGGAGACCCAGTACTTC.

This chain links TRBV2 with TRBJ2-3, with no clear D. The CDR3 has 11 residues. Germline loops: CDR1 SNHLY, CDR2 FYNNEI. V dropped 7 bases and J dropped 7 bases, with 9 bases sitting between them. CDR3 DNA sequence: TGTGCCAGCACCAGTGAATATACGCAGTATTTT. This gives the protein CASTSEYTQYF.

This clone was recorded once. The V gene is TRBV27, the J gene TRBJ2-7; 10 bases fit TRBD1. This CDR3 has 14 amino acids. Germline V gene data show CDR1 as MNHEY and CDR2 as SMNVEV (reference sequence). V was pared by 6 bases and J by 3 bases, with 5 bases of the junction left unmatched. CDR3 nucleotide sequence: TGTGCCAGCAGGACCCGGGACAGGGGCTACGAGCAGTACTTC. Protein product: CASRTRDRGYEQYF.

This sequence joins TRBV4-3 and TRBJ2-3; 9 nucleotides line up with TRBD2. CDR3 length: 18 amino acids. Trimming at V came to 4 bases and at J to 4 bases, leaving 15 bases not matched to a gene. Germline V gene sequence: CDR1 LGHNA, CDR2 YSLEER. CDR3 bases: TGCGCCAGCAGCCCCGAAGCCGGTGGCGGGGGGGCATCAGATACGCAGTATTTT. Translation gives CASSPEAGGGGASDTQYF.

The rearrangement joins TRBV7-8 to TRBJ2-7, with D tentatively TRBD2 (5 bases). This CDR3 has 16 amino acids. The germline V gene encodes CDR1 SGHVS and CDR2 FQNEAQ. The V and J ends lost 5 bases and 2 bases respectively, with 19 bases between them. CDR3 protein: CASSRKLGMTAYEQYF. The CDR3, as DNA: TGTGCCAGCAGCCGCAAACTAGGGATGACCGCCTACGAGCAGTACTTC.

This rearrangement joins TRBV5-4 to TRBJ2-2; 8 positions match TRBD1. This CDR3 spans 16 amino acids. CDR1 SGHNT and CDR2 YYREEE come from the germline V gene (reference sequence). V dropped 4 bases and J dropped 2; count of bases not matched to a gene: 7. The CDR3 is CASSRGGTGNTGELFF. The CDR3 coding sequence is TGTGCCAGCAGCCGGGGCGGGACAGGAAACACCGGGGAGCTGTTTTTT.

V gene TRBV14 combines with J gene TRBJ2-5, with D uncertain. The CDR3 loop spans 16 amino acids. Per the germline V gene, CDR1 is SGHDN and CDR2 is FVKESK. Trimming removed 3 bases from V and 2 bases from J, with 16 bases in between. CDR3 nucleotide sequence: TGTGCCAGCAGCCAGGATCTAGGTTTCGGGCAAGAGACCCAGTACTTC. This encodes CASSQDLGFGQETQYF.

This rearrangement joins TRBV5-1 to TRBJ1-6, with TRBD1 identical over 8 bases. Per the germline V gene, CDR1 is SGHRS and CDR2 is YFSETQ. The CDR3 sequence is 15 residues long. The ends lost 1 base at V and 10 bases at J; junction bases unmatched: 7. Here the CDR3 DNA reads TGCGCCAGCAGCTTGCAAGGGACAGGTGACTCACCCCTCCACTTT. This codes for CASSLQGTGDSPLHF.

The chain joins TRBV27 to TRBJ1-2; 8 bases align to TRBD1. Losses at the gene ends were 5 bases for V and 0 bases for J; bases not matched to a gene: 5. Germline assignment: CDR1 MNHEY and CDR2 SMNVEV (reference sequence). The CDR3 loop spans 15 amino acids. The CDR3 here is CASSGTGATNYGYTF. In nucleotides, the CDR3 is TGTGCCAGCAGTGGGACAGGAGCGACTAACTATGGCTACACCTTC.

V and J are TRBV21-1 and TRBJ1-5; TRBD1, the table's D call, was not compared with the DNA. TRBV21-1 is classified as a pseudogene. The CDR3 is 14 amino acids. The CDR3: CASSHYRVCQPQHF. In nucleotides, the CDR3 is TGTGCCAGCAGTCACTACAGGGTTTGTCAGCCCCAGCATTTT.

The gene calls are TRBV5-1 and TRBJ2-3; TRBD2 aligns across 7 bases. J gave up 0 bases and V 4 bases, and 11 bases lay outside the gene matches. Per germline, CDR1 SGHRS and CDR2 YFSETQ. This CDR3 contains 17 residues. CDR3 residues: CASSLDERGTSTDTQYF. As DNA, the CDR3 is TGCGCCAGCAGCCTGGATGAGCGGGGTACTAGCACAGATACGCAGTATTTT. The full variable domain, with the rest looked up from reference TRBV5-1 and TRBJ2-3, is KAGVTQTPRYLIKTRGQQVTLSCSPISGHRSVSWYQQTPGQGLQFLFEYFSETQRNKGNFPGRFSGRQFSNSRSEMNVSTLELGDSALYLCASSLDERGTSTDTQYFGPGTRLTVL.

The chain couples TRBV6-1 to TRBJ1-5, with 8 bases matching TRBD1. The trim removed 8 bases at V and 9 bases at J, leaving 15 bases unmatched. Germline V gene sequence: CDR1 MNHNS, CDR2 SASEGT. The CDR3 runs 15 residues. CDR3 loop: CASSGAGQALLPQHF. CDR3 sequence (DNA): TGTGCCAGCTCTGGGGCGGGACAGGCGCTATTGCCCCAGCATTTT.

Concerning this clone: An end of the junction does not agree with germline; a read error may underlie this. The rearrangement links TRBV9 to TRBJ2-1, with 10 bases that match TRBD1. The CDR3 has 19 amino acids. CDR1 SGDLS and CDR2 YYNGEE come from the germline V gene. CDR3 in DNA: TGTGCCAGCAGCGTAGGTTCACAGAGGGGACAGGGGTCCTTCAATGAGCAGTTCTTC. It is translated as CASSVGSQRGQGSFNEQFF.

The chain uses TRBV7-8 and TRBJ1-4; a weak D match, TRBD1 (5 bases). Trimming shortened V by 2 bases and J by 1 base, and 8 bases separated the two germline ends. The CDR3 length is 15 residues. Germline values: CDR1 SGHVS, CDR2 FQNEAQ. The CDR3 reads CASSLQGVTNEKLFF. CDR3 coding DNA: TGTGCCAGCAGCTTACAGGGCGTAACTAATGAAAAACTGTTTTTT.

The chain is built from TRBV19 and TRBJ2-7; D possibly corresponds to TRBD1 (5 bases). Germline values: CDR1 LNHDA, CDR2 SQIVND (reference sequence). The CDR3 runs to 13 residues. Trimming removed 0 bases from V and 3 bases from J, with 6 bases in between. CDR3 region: CASSIETDYEQYF. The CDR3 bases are TGTGCCAGTAGTATAGAGACAGACTACGAGCAGTACTTC.

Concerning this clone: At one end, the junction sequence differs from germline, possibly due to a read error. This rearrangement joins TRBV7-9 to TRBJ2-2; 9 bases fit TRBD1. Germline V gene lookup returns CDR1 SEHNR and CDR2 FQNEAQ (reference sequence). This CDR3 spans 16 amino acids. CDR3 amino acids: CSSSLGTGKNTGELFF. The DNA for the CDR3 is TGTTCCAGCAGCTTAGGGACAGGGAAGAACACCGGGGAGCTGTTTTTT.

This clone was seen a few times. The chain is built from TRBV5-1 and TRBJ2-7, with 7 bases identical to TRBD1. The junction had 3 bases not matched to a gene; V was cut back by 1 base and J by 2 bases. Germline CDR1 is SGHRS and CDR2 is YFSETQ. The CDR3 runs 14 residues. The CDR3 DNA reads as TGCGCCAGCAGCTTGATCCAGGGGGCCTACGAGCAGTACTTC. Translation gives CASSLIQGAYEQYF.

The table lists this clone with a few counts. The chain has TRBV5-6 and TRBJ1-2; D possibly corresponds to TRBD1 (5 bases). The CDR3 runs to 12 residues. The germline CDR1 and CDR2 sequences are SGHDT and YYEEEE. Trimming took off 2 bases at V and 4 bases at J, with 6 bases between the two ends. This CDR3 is CASSFQGYGYTF. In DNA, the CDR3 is TGTGCCAGCAGCTTCCAGGGCTATGGCTACACCTTC. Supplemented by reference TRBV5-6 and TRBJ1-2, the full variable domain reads DAGVTQSPTHLIKTRGQQVTLRCSPKSGHDTVSWYQQALGQGPQFIFQYYEEEERQRGNFPDRFSGHQFPNYSSELNVNALLLGDSALYLCASSFQGYGYTFGSGTRLTVV.

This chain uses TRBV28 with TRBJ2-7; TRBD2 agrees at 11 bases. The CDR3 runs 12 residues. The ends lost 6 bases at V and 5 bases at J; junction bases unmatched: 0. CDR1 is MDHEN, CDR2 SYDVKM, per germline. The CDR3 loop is CASRTSGNEQYF. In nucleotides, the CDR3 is TGTGCCAGCAGGACTAGCGGGAACGAGCAGTACTTC.

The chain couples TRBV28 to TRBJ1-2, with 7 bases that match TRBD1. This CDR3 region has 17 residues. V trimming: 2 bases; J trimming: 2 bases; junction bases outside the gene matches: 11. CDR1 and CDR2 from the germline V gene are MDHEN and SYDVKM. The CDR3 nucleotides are TGTGCCAGCAGTTTACATGGGACCGGGACAGTCAACTATGGCTACACCTTC. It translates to CASSLHGTGTVNYGYTF.

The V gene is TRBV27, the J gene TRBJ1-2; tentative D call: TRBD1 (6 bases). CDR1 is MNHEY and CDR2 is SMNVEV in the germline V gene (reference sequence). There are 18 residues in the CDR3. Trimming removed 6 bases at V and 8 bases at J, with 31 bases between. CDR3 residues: CASRPGTPNLYGYRGYTF. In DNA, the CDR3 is TGTGCCAGCAGGCCCGGGACACCGAACCTCTATGGCTACAGGGGCTACACCTTC.

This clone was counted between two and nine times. CDR3 protein: CASSLRPGTGNTGELFF. The CDR3 DNA sequence: TGTGCCAGCAGCCTCCGTCCCGGGACAGGGAACACCGGGGAGCTGTTTTTT. The chain employs TRBV7-6 and TRBJ2-2, with TRBD1 matching over 8 bases. V shed 5 bases and J 1 base; nucleotides not matched to a gene: 9. The CDR3 covers 17 residues. Per the germline V gene, CDR1 is SGHVS and CDR2 is FNYEAQ.

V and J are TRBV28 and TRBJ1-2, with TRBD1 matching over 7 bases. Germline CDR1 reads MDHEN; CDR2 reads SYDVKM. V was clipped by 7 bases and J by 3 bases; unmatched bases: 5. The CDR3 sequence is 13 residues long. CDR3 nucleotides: TGTGCCAGCATCAAGGGACAGCACTATGGCTACACCTTC. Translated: CASIKGQHYGYTF.